The clone carrying this T cell receptor beta chain was observed a few times. Measured with immunoSEQ multiplex PCR; TCRdb has only the in-frame clones, and not every one. The profile shows 50,000 to 70,000 clones, 90% to 95% of them singletons. The data originate from a study of technical replicates of blood from a few donors. The sequence was collected from a human donor in good health. Some clones in this sample may be carry-over from other donors' samples. Sequencing input: PBMCs.

CDR3 sequence reads: CASSEEQGGNSPLHF. Here the CDR3 DNA reads TGTGCCAGCAGTGAAGAACAGGGTGGGAATTCACCCCTCCACTTT. The chain employs TRBV2 and TRBJ1-6, with a tentative D call TRBD1 (6 bases). The CDR3 is 15 amino acids. The ends were cut back, 1 base at V and 7 bases at J, with 11 bases in the middle. Germline V CDR1 and CDR2: SNHLY, FYNNEI.